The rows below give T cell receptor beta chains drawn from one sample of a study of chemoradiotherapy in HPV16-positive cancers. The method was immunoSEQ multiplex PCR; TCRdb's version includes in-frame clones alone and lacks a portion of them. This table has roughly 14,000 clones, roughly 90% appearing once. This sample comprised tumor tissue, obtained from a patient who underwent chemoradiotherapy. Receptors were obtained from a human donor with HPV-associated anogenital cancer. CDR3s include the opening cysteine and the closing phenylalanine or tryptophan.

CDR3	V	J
CASSLNRGYGYTF	TRBV4-3	TRBJ1-2
CASTRDYLPNEQFF	TRBV5-5	TRBJ2-1
CASSDKPRSGAYEQYF	TRBV10-1	TRBJ2-7
CASSLTGSDTEAFF	TRBV11-3	TRBJ1-1
CAWARGPNTGELFF	TRBV30	TRBJ2-2
CARRGEGSYEQYF	TRBV4-3	TRBJ2-7
CASSPQGYGDNEQFF	TRBV27	TRBJ2-1
CASGWTGSDEQFF	TRBV6-5	TRBJ2-1
CASSISGPSSYNEQFF	TRBV9	TRBJ2-1
CASRPSRAWTGYTF	TRBV27	TRBJ1-2
CASSRRGSGTDNEQFF	TRBV7-3	TRBJ2-1
CASSLVGTGPQETQYF	TRBV5-1	TRBJ2-5
CSVGERERYNEQFF	TRBV29-1	TRBJ2-1
CASSSGPQASAMNTEAFF	TRBV5-1	TRBJ1-1
CASSNRTLTYEQYF	TRBV6-1	TRBJ2-7
CASRAPAGWQETQYF	TRBV7-9	TRBJ2-5
CASSPDTGDNEKLFF	TRBV5-1	TRBJ1-4
CASRLSGSINNEQFF	TRBV6-5	TRBJ2-1
CASSFYNQPQHF	TRBV27	TRBJ1-5
CATSSGTGDGANVLTF	TRBV5-1	TRBJ2-6
CASSFAGTTTDTQYF	TRBV11-3	TRBJ2-3
CASIHRRPLFEQYF	TRBV6-6	TRBJ2-7
CASSLEWGGETQYF	TRBV7-2	TRBJ2-5
CASSSGTGDGNTIYF	TRBV5-1	TRBJ1-3